This TCR beta chain was sequenced during a study of cytomegalovirus exposure and HLA in healthy donors. V lost 5 bases to trimming and J lost 4 bases; unmatched junction nucleotides: 7. The CDR3 runs to 15 residues. CDR1 and CDR2 (germline): SGHNT, YENEEA. 13 Jbeta primers and 60 Vbeta primers were used for the PCR. Here immunoSEQ multiplex PCR was the method, and the copy in TCRdb shows in-frame clones only, minus some. The sample has some 200,000 clones; about 13% are singletons. Participants comprised healthy donors of bone marrow. This clone was seen more than once but under ten times. Sequenced sample: PBMCs. V gene TRBV11-3 combines with J gene TRBJ2-7, with 11 bases lining up with TRBD1. This clonotype originated in a man aged 45 to 65 in good health and CMV-seropositive. The DNA for the CDR3 is TGTGCCAGCAGCCCGGACAGGGGGCCTGGGTACGAGCAGTACGTC. Encoded protein: CASSPDRGPGYEQYV.